The clone carrying this T cell receptor (beta chain) was observed a few times. Its antigen is undetermined. This record belongs to a study of cytomegalovirus exposure and HLA in healthy donors. Study information: The approximately 110 validation repertoires, a later analysis reported, used the same platform as the approximately 700 first-cohort repertoires. Findings and limits, study-wide: The investigators catalogued 180 or so TCR beta chains as cytomegalovirus-associated.

The CDR3 runs to 17 residues. Sequencing used immunoSEQ multiplex PCR; TCRdb keeps in-frame clones, though not all of them. The repertoire holds under 200,000 clones, with more than 75% as singletons. This chain joins TRBV1 and TRBJ1-1. TRBV1 is recorded as a pseudogene. This TCR derives from a man between 18 and 29 years old in good health and CMV-seropositive. Input material: PBMCs. CDR3 sequence: CTSSQAGGGRGATEAFF. In DNA form, the CDR3 reads TGCACCAGCAGCCAAGCGGGGGGAGGCCGGGGGGCCACTGAAGCTTTCTTT.